This T cell receptor (beta chain) appears in the sequencing data of a study of naive and memory T cell subsets. This clonotype came up many times. The target antigen is unknown. Study-level results: In naive cells, over 85% of TCR sequences were seen only once.

V was clipped by 6 bases and J by 8 bases, with 13 bases between them. This CDR3 spans 12 amino acids. After CD4 positive bead selection, the CD4-negative fraction gave CD8 T cells. The beta constant-region primer was an equimolar mix of two oligonucleotides covering TRBC1 and TRBC2. Four rounds of PCR amplified the ligated cDNA using nested alpha and beta constant-region primers plus SP2. Each CDR3 protein is one row after TCRdb ran MiXCR on the UMI-ligation and nested PCR reads. The sample shows approximately 85,000 distinct CDR3 sequences, 7% to 7.5% of them seen only once. The rearrangement joins TRBV12-3 or TRBV12-4 to TRBJ1-2; D possibly corresponds to TRBD1 (6 bases). Sequencing input: central memory CD4+ T cells from blood. This receptor was identified in a human donor in good health. The DNA of the CDR3 is TGTGCCAGCAGATCGGGGGGCGGCGGCTACACCTTC. This encodes CASRSGGGGYTF.